A single T cell receptor beta chain is shown here with its context. The data derive from a study of blood T cell repertoires in COVID-19. At the level of the study: Acute and convalescent COVID-19 specimens originated in the United States, Italy and Spain. Nucleic acid was either cDNA or gDNA, and it came from T cells, B-cell-depleted T cells, or PBMCs.

V gave up 5 bases and J gave up 0 bases, with 15 bases separating them. This CDR3 is 16 amino acids long. Germline V gene lookup returns CDR1 SGHNT and CDR2 YYREEE (reference sequence). Study processing details: For nucleated cells, counts were estimated from reference gene primer amplification. Profiling relied on immunoSEQ multiplex PCR, and the TCRdb table lists in-frame clones only, not all of them. V and J calls plus clone size are reproduced from that table; the DNA served to infer D and trimming. Of 41,000 or so clones in the sample, approximately 90% are singletons; the top ten hold about 4%.

The sample taken for sequencing was peripheral blood. This chain links TRBV5-4 with TRBJ1-3; maybe TRBD1 (5 bases). The TCR sequence derives from a man between 60 and 70 years old with acute or convalescent COVID-19. The DNA of the CDR3 is TGTGCCAGCAGTTTTCCAGGGTTTTACTCTGGAAACACCATATATTTT. Translating gives CASSFPGFYSGNTIYF. Full variable domain (missing parts from reference TRBV5-4 and TRBJ1-3): ETGVTQSPTHLIKTRGQQVTLRCSSQSGHNTVSWYQQALGQGPQFIFQYYREEENGRGNFPPRFSGLQFPNYSSELNVNALELDDSALYLCASSFPGFYSGNTIYFGEGSWLTVV.